The source of this T cell receptor (beta chain) is a study of CD8 T cells in Susac syndrome. When the RNA was reverse transcribed, random hexamers were used with an input of 0.5 to 1 ug. TCRdb reprocessed the immunoSEQ multiplex PCR reads with MiXCR, giving one entry per CDR3 protein. The table lists fewer than 300,000 distinct CDR3 sequences, about 85% of them singletons. This clonotype was sampled from a human donor with multiple sclerosis. The sequenced sample was CD8+ T cells from PBMCs.

CDR3 sequence reads: CASSLIRVPDTQYF. The DNA of the CDR3 is TGTGCCAGCAGTCTTATCAGGGTTCCAGATACGCAGTATTTT. V and J are TRBV27 and TRBJ2-3; a possible D gene is TRBD1 (5 bases). The CDR3 spans 14 residues. Trimming pared 5 bases from V and 4 bases from J, leaving 13 bases between. Germline-derived CDR1 and CDR2 are MNHEY and SMNVEV (reference sequence).